These 9 T cell receptor beta chains came from one sample sequenced in a study of blood T cell repertoires in COVID-19. The repertoire was sequenced with immunoSEQ multiplex PCR; TCRdb's copy has only in-frame clones and lacks some. The data hold roughly 300,000 clones, with 80% to 90% observed a single time. Sequencing used PBMCs or T cells enriched from blood (not recorded which). The receptors stem from a woman in her forties with acute COVID-19.

The V gene is TRBV4-3, the J gene TRBJ1-2; 9 positions agree with TRBD1. V lost 5 bases, J lost 8 bases, and 9 bases stayed unmatched. Germline CDR1 LGHNA, CDR2 YSLEER. The CDR3 is 14 residues long. This chain's CDR3 is CASSEGDRVGGYTF. The DNA of the CDR3 is TGCGCCAGCAGCGAAGGGGACAGGGTAGGGGGCTACACCTTC.

This clone was seen just once. The CDR3 nucleotides read TGTGCCAGCAGTTACGGTACATCAAGACAGGGAATAGAGACCCAGTACTTC. Translating it yields CASSYGTSRQGIETQYF. The rearrangement joins TRBV6-2 or TRBV6-3 to TRBJ2-5, with 7 positions matching TRBD1. V was clipped by 2 bases and J by 4 bases; unmatched bases: 13. The CDR3 is 17 residues long. Germline lookup yields CDR1 MNHEY and CDR2 SVGEGT.

This clone rates as medium-sized. The chain recombines TRBV3-1 (or the pseudogene TRBV3-2) with TRBJ2-1, with 7 bases that match TRBD1. CDR3 length equals 15 residues. Trimming cost V 0 bases and J 7 bases; bases outside gene matches: 6. Germline V gene lookup returns CDR1 LGHDT and CDR2 YNNKEL (reference sequence). The CDR3 sequence: CASSQEQGFGNEQFF. The DNA for the CDR3 is TGTGCCAGCAGCCAAGAACAGGGGTTTGGTAATGAGCAGTTCTTC.

This clone was seen a few times. This chain connects TRBV5-1 to TRBJ2-7; 10 bases agree with TRBD2. V gave up 0 bases and J gave up 4 bases; unmatched junction bases: 7. The CDR3 sequence is 16 residues long. From germline, CDR1 is SGHRS and CDR2 YFSETQ. CDR3 protein: CASSLAGAGGRYEQYF. As DNA, the CDR3 is TGCGCCAGCAGCTTGGCTGGAGCGGGGGGGAGATACGAGCAGTACTTC.

The J gene is TRBJ2-1, the V gene TRBV5-5, with TRBD2 identical over 12 bases. This CDR3 has 14 residues. Germline loops: CDR1 SGHKS, CDR2 YYEKEE (reference sequence). V dropped 5 bases and J dropped 8; count of bases not matched to a gene: 5. CDR3 coding DNA: TGTGCCAGCAGGGTGACTAGCGGGAGTCATGAGCAGTTCTTC. It codes for CASRVTSGSHEQFF.

A word on this clone: This same CDR3 is encoded by further DNA sequences in the sample. This chain links TRBV15 with TRBJ2-7; TRBD2 matches at 12 bases. CDR3 length: 15 residues. Germline CDR1 reads LNHNV; CDR2 reads YYDKDF (reference sequence). J was trimmed by 1 base and V by 3 bases; bases with no gene match: 1. Here the CDR3 reads CATSRGTSGSYEQYF. CDR3 coding DNA: TGTGCCACCAGCAGGGGGACTAGCGGGTCCTACGAGCAGTACTTC.

CDR3 region: CASTPRERGPGQFF. As DNA, the CDR3 is TGTGCCAGCACCCCTCGGGAACGTGGGCCGGGGCAGTTCTTC. The chain has TRBV28 and TRBJ2-1; D may be TRBD2 (5 bases). The V gene's germline CDR1 is MDHEN and CDR2 SYDVKM. The CDR3 has 14 residues. V gave up 7 bases and J gave up 12 bases, with 22 bases separating them. The entire variable domain, with the rest obtained from reference TRBV28 and TRBJ2-1, is as follows: DVKVTQSSRYLVKRTGEKVFLECVQDMDHENMFWYRQDPGLGLRLIYFSYDVKMKEKGDIPEGYSVSREKKERFSLILESASTNQTSMYLCASTPRERGPGQFFGPGTRLTVL.

The rearrangement uses TRBV11-2 and TRBJ1-5, with 10 bases matching TRBD1. V gave up 5 bases and J gave up 2 bases; unmatched junction bases: 6. Germline V CDR1 and CDR2: SGHAT, FQNNGV. CDR3 length: 16 amino acids. CDR3 nucleotide sequence: TGTGCCAGCAGCCCCAGAGGGACAGGGGGCAATCAGCCCCAGCATTTT. Translating gives CASSPRGTGGNQPQHF.

V gene TRBV7-8 combines with J gene TRBJ2-7; 8 nucleotides align to TRBD2. The CDR3 extends over 18 amino acids. With 1 base clipped from V and 0 bases from J, the junction kept 11 bases outside the gene matches. The germline V gene has CDR1 SGHVS and CDR2 FQNEAQ. The CDR3 sequence: CASSLGRLIAGSSYEQYF. The CDR3 DNA reads TGTGCCAGCAGCTTAGGTCGGTTGATAGCGGGGAGCTCCTACGAGCAGTACTTC. The full variable domain, completed using reference TRBV7-8 and TRBJ2-7, is GAGVSQSPRYKVAKRGQDVALRCDPISGHVSLFWYQQALGQGPEFLTYFQNEAQLDKSGLPSDRFFAERPEGSVSTLKIQRTQQEDSAVYLCASSLGRLIAGSSYEQYFGPGTRLTVT.